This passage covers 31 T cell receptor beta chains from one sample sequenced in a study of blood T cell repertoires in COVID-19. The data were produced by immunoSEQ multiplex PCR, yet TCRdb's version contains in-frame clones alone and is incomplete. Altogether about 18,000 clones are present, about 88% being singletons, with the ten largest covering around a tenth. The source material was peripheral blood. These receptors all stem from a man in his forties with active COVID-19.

The CDR3 DNA sequence: TGTGCCAGTAGTATCCAGGGGGTCCTTAGGGGAACTAATGAAAAACTGTTTTTT. It encodes CASSIQGVLRGTNEKLFF. The V gene is TRBV19, the J gene TRBJ1-4, with 7 positions matching TRBD1. The junction had 11 bases not matched to a gene; V was cut back by 3 bases and J by 1 base. In germline, CDR1 is LNHDA, CDR2 SQIVND (reference sequence). The CDR3 runs to 18 residues.

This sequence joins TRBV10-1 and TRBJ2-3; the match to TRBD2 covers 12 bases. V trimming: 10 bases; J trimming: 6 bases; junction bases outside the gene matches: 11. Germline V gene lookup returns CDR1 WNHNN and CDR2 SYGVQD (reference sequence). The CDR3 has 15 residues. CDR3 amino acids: CATETSGSVPDTQYF. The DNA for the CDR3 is TGCGCCACCGAGACTAGCGGGAGCGTACCCGATACGCAGTATTTT.

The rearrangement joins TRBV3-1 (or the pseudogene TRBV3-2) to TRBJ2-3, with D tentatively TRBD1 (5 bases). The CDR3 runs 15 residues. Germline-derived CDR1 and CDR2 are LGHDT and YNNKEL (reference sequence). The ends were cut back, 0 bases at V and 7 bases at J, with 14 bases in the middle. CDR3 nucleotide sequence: TGTGCCAGCAGCCAAGATGACAGATCGGCGTATACGCAGTATTTT. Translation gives CASSQDDRSAYTQYF.

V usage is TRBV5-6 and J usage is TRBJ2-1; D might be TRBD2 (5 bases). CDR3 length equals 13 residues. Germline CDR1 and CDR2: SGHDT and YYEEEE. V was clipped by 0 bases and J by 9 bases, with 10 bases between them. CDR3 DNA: TGTGCCAGCAGCTTGGTGGAGGTAGGTGAGCAGTTCTTC. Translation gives CASSLVEVGEQFF.

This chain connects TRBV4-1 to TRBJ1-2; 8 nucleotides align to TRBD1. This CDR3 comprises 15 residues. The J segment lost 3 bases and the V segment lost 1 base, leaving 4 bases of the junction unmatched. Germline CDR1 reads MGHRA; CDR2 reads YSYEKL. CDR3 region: CASSQGTGTYYGYTF. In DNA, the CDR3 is TGCGCCAGCAGCCAAGGGACAGGGACTTACTATGGCTACACCTTC.

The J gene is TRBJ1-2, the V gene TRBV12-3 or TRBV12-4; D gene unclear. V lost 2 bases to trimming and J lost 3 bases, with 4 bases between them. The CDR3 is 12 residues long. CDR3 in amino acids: CASSLTYYGYTF. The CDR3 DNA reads TGTGCCAGCAGTTTAACATACTATGGCTACACCTTC.

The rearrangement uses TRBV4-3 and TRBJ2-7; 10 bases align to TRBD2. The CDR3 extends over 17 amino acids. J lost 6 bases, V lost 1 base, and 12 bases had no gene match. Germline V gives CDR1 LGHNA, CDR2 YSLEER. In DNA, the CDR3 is TGCGCCAGCAGCCAAGGGTGGCTAGCGGGAGCGGGGAGCGAGCAGTACTTC. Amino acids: CASSQGWLAGAGSEQYF.

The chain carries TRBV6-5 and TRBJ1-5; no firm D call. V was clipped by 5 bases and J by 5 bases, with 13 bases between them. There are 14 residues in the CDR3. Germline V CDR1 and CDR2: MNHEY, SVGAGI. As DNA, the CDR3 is TGTGCCAGCAGTCCCACCGGGAGCGATCAGCCCCAGCATTTT. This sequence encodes CASSPTGSDQPQHF.

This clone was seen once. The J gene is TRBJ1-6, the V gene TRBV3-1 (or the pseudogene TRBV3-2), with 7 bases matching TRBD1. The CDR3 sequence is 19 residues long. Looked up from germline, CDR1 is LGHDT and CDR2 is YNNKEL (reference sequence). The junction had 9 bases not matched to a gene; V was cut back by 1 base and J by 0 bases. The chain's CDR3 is CASSQVQGQDNSYNSPLHF. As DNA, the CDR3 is TGTGCCAGCAGCCAAGTTCAAGGACAGGACAACTCCTATAATTCACCCCTCCACTTT.

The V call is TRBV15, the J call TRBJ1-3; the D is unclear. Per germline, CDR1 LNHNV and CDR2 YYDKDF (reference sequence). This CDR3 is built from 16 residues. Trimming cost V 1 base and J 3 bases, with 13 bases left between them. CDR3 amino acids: CATSRALQSIGNTIYF. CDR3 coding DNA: TGTGCCACCAGCAGAGCGTTACAGAGCATTGGAAACACCATATATTTT.

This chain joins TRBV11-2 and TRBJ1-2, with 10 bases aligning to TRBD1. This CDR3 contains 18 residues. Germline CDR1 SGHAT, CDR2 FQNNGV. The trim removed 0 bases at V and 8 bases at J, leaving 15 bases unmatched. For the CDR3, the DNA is TGTGCCAGCAGCTTAGAAGGGACAGGGGTGGCGCCGGGTCGAGGCTACACCTTC. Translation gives CASSLEGTGVAPGRGYTF.

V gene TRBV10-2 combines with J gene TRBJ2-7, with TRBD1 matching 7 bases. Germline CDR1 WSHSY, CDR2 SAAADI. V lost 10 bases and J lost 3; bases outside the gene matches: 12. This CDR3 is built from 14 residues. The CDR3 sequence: CATFGTVGLYEQYF. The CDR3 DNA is TGCGCCACCTTCGGGACAGTGGGTCTCTACGAGCAGTACTTC.

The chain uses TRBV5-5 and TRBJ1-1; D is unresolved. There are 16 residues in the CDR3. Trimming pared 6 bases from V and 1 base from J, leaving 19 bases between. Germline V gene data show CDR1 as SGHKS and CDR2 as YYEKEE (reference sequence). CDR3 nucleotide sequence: TGTGCCAGCACCGCCCTCCAAATGTCCGGGAACACTGAAGCTTTCTTT. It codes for CASTALQMSGNTEAFF.

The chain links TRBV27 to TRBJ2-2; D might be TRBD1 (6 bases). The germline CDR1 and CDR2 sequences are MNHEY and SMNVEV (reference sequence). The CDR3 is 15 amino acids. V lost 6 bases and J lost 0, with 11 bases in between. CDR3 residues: CASRLGHPNTGELFF. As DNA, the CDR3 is TGTGCCAGCAGATTGGGACACCCGAACACCGGGGAGCTGTTTTTT.

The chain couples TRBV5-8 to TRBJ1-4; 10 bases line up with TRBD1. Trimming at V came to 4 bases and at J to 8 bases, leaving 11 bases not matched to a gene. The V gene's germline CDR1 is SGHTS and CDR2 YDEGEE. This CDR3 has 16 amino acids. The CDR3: CASSEGQGYRSEKLFF. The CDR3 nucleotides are TGTGCCAGCAGCGAGGGACAGGGGTATCGGTCGGAAAAACTGTTTTTT. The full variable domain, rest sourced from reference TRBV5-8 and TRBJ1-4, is EAGVTQSPTHLIKTRGQQATLRCSPISGHTSVYWYQQALGLGLQFLLWYDEGEERNRGNFPPRFSGRQFPNYSSELNVNALELEDSALYLCASSEGQGYRSEKLFFGSGTQLSVL.

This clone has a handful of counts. This chain's CDR3 is CASSPLRQDRTSYEQYF. As DNA, the CDR3 is TGTGCCAGTAGTCCCCTCCGGCAGGACCGGACTTCCTACGAGCAGTACTTC. The rearrangement uses TRBV19 and TRBJ2-7; D is perhaps TRBD2 (5 bases). V was clipped by 5 bases and J by 1 base, with 21 bases between them. The germline V gene has CDR1 LNHDA and CDR2 SQIVND (reference sequence). This CDR3 has 17 residues.

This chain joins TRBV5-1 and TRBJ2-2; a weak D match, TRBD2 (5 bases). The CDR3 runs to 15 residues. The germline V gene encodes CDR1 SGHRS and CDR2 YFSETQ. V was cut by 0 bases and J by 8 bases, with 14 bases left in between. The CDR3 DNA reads TGCGCCAGCAGCTTGGGATCTCTACGGGGAGGGGAGCTGTTTTTT. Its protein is CASSLGSLRGGELFF. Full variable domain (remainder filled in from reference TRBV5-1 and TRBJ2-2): KAGVTQTPRYLIKTRGQQVTLSCSPISGHRSVSWYQQTPGQGLQFLFEYFSETQRNKGNFPGRFSGRQFSNSRSEMNVSTLELGDSALYLCASSLGSLRGGELFFGEGSRLTVL.

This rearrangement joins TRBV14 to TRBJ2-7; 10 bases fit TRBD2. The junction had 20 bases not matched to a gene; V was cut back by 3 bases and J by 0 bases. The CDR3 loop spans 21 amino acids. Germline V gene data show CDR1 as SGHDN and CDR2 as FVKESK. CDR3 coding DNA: TGTGCCAGCAGCCAGGGGTTTTTTAGCGGGAGGTCCACGACCGCCTCCTACGAGCAGTACTTC. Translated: CASSQGFFSGRSTTASYEQYF. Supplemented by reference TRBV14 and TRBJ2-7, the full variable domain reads EAGVTQFPSHSVIEKGQTVTLRCDPISGHDNLYWYRRVMGKEIKFLLHFVKESKQDESGMPNNRFLAERTGGTYSTLKVQPAELEDSGVYFCASSQGFFSGRSTTASYEQYFGPGTRLTVT.

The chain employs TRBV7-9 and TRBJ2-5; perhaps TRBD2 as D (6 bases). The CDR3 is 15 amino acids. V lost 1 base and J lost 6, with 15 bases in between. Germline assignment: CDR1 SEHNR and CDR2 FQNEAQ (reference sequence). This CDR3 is CASSLEAGRLKTQYF. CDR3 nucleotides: TGTGCCAGCAGCTTAGAGGCCGGGAGACTGAAGACCCAGTACTTC.

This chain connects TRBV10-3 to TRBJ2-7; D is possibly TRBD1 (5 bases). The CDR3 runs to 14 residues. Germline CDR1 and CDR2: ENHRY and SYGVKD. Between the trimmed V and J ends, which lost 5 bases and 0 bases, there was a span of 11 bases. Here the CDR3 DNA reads TGTGCCATCAGTCCAGGGAAGCTCTCCTACGAGCAGTACTTC. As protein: CAISPGKLSYEQYF.

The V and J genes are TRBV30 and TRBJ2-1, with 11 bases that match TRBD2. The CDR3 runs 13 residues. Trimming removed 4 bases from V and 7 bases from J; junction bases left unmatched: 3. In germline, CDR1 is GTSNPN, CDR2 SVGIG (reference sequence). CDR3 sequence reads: CAWTSGRLNEQFF. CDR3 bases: TGTGCCTGGACTAGCGGGAGGCTGAATGAGCAGTTCTTC.

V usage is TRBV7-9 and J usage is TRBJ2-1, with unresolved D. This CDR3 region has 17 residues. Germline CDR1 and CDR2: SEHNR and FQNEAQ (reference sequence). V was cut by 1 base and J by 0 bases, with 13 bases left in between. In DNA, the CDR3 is TGTGCCAGCAGCTTAGATACGGCGGCAAGCTCCTACAATGAGCAGTTCTTC. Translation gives CASSLDTAASSYNEQFF.

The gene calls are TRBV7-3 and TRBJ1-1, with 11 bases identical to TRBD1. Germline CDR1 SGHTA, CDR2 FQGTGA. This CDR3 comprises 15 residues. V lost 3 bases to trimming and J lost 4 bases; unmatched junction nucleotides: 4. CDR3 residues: CASSFTGTGGTEAFF. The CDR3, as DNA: TGTGCCAGCAGCTTTACCGGGACAGGGGGCACTGAAGCTTTCTTT.

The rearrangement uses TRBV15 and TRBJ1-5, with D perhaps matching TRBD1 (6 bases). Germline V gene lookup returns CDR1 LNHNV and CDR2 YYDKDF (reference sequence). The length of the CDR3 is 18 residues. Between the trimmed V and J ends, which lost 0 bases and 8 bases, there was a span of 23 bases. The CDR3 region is CATSRDFLWPRNREPQHF. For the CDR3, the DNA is TGTGCCACCAGCAGAGATTTTCTCTGGCCCCGGAACAGGGAGCCCCAGCATTTT.

For the CDR3, the DNA is TGTGCCAGCAGGGAGGAGACAGGGGGCCTGACTAACACTGAAGCTTTCTTT. The encoded protein is CASREETGGLTNTEAFF. This rearrangement joins TRBV5-4 to TRBJ1-1; the match to TRBD1 covers 10 bases. Germline lookup yields CDR1 SGHNT and CDR2 YYREEE (reference sequence). The CDR3 is made up of 17 amino acids. The trim removed 5 bases at V and 2 bases at J, leaving 12 bases unmatched.

For the CDR3, the DNA is TGTGCCAGCAGCCCCCTAGCGGGAGGCACCTACAATGAGCAGTTCTTC. Translated: CASSPLAGGTYNEQFF. The chain links TRBV5-5 to TRBJ2-1; 11 bases fit TRBD2. V trimming: 4 bases; J trimming: 2 bases; junction bases outside the gene matches: 5. The CDR3 is 16 residues long. Germline V gives CDR1 SGHKS, CDR2 YYEKEE (reference sequence).

This chain's CDR3 is CASTGGTYNEQFF. DNA for the CDR3: TGCGCCAGCACAGGGGGCACCTACAATGAGCAGTTCTTC. V and J are TRBV5-1 and TRBJ2-1, with 8 bases aligning to TRBD1. There are 13 residues in the CDR3. The trim removed 6 bases at V and 2 bases at J, leaving 1 base unmatched. Germline CDR1 and CDR2: SGHRS and YFSETQ.

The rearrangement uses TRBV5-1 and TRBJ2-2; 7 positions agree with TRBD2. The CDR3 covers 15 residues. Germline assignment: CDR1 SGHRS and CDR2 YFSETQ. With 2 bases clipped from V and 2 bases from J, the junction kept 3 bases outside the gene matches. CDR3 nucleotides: TGCGCCAGCAGCTTCGGCGGGAGTAACACCGGGGAGCTGTTTTTT. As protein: CASSFGGSNTGELFF.

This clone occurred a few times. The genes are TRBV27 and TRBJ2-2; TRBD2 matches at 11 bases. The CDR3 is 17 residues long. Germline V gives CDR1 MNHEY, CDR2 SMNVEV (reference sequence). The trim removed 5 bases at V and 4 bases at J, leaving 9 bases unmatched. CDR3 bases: TGTGCCAGCAGTGCAAACCCGGGACTAGCGGCCACCGGGGAGCTGTTTTTT. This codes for CASSANPGLAATGELFF.

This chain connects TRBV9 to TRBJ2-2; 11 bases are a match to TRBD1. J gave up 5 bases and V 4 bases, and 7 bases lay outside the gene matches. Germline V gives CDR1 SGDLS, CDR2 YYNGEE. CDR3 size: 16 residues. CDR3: CASSPTGTGGTGELFF. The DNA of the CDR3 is TGTGCCAGCAGCCCAACCGGGACAGGGGGTACCGGGGAGCTGTTTTTT.

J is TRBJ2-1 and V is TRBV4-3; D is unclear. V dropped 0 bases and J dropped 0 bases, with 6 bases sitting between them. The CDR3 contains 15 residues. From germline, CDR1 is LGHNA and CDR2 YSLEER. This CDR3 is CASSQDWSSYNEQFF. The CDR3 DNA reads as TGCGCCAGCAGCCAAGATTGGAGCTCCTACAATGAGCAGTTCTTC.